Following are 29 T cell receptor beta chains from one sample sequenced in a study of blood T cell repertoires in COVID-19. Clones were sequenced by immunoSEQ multiplex PCR, and TCRdb holds only the in-frame ones, with some missing. This table has about 60,000 clones, 88% appearing once. Sequencing used peripheral blood. Receptors originate from a man in his fifties or sixties with acute or convalescent COVID-19.

The chain recombines TRBV11-2 with TRBJ1-5, with D maybe TRBD1 (5 bases). Trimming pared 3 bases from V and 1 base from J, leaving 10 bases between. Germline V gene sequence: CDR1 SGHAT, CDR2 FQNNGV. The CDR3 is 15 residues long. The CDR3 loop reads CASSFSRGSNQPQHF. The CDR3, as DNA: TGTGCCAGCAGCTTTAGTCGGGGGAGCAATCAGCCCCAGCATTTT.

The gene calls are TRBV11-2 and TRBJ1-1, with D possibly matching TRBD1 (5 bases). CDR1 and CDR2 from the germline V gene are SGHAT and FQNNGV. The CDR3 has 13 amino acids. V lost 5 bases and J 3 bases, leaving 10 bases between the germline ends. The CDR3: CASSRGRDTEAFF. The CDR3 DNA sequence: TGTGCCAGCAGCAGGGGCAGGGACACTGAAGCTTTCTTT.

This clone was counted between two and nine times. The chain links TRBV4-2 to TRBJ2-1, with D perhaps matching TRBD2 (5 bases). The germline V and J ends were trimmed by 3 bases and 4 bases, with 10 bases remaining between them. This CDR3 has 14 residues. Germline V gene sequence: CDR1 LGHNA, CDR2 YNFKEQ. Here the CDR3 DNA reads TGTGCCAGCAGCCAGGACGGGAAGTACAATGAGCAGTTCTTC. Translated: CASSQDGKYNEQFF.

The chain combines TRBV7-9 with TRBJ2-7, with 7 bases that match TRBD2. Per germline, CDR1 SEHNR and CDR2 FQNEAQ (reference sequence). CDR3 length equals 13 residues. The V segment lost 5 bases and the J segment 1 base; nucleotides outside the gene matches: 2. The CDR3 sequence: CASSPSGSYEQYF. The DNA of the CDR3 is TGTGCCAGCAGCCCTAGCGGATCCTACGAGCAGTACTTC.

Only a few counts were recorded for this clone. The gene calls are TRBV9 and TRBJ2-3, with 7 bases lining up with TRBD1. In germline, CDR1 is SGDLS, CDR2 YYNGEE. The CDR3 has 15 amino acids. V lost 6 bases, J lost 2 bases, and 9 bases stayed unmatched. The CDR3 spells CASNDGQADTDTQYF. CDR3 in DNA: TGTGCCAGCAATGATGGACAGGCAGACACAGATACGCAGTATTTT.

The chain uses TRBV21-1 and TRBJ2-3; the table calls TRBD1, which could not be checked here. TRBV21-1 is given as a pseudogene. The CDR3 runs 12 residues. CDR3 in DNA: TGTGCCCCAGGGGTGAGGACAGATACGCAGTATTTT. This encodes CAPGVRTDTQYF.

The rearrangement joins TRBV30 to TRBJ1-5, with D unclear. Germline V gene sequence: CDR1 GTSNPN, CDR2 SVGIG (reference sequence). Deletions cut 0 bases from V and 1 base from J, with 4 bases between. This CDR3 has 13 residues. As DNA, the CDR3 is TGTGCCTGGAGTGTAGCGAGCAATCAGCCCCAGCATTTT. It is translated as CAWSVASNQPQHF.

This chain joins TRBV5-1 and TRBJ2-7; TRBD1 matches 7 bases. J was trimmed by 1 base and V by 4 bases; bases with no gene match: 14. The CDR3 totals 17 residues. In germline, CDR1 is SGHRS, CDR2 YFSETQ. The CDR3 region has the DNA TGCGCCAGCAGCGATTCCCCAGACAGGGAAGGGTCCTACGAGCAGTACTTC. This sequence encodes CASSDSPDREGSYEQYF.

This clone was found a few times. The chain recombines TRBV28 with TRBJ2-4; 7 bases map to TRBD2. The germline CDR1 and CDR2 sequences are MDHEN and SYDVKM. The V gene end was trimmed by 5 bases and the J gene end by 2 bases; junction bases not matched to a gene: 3. CDR3 length equals 14 residues. The CDR3 spells CASSRGVSKNIQYF. CDR3 bases: TGTGCCAGCAGTCGGGGGGTTTCCAAAAACATTCAGTACTTC.

The V gene is TRBV7-9, the J gene TRBJ1-4; possibly TRBD1 for D (5 bases). The CDR3 spans 14 residues. V lost 5 bases to trimming and J lost 7 bases, with 14 bases between them. Looked up from germline, CDR1 is SEHNR and CDR2 is FQNEAQ (reference sequence). CDR3 coding DNA: TGTGCCAGCAGCAACTCAGGGATTCGTGAAAAACTGTTTTTT. Its translation is CASSNSGIREKLFF.

The chain is built from TRBV7-9 and TRBJ2-1, with 10 nucleotides matching TRBD1. The CDR3 contains 15 residues. Per the germline V gene, CDR1 is SEHNR and CDR2 is FQNEAQ (reference sequence). V shed 1 base and J 6 bases; nucleotides not matched to a gene: 3. The CDR3 DNA reads as TGTGCCAGCAGCTTAGGACAGGGGGCGATCAATGAGCAGTTCTTC. Protein product: CASSLGQGAINEQFF.

The chain combines TRBV27 with TRBJ2-7; 11 bases align to TRBD1. CDR1 MNHEY and CDR2 SMNVEV come from the germline V gene (reference sequence). J lost 4 bases, V lost 6 bases, and 8 bases had no gene match. The CDR3 totals 15 residues. CDR3 DNA sequence: TGTGCCAGCAGGCCTTGGACAGGGGGCGGGTACGAGCAGTACTTC. It codes for CASRPWTGGGYEQYF.

The genes are TRBV24-1 and TRBJ2-3; 9 nucleotides align to TRBD2. Trimming removed 3 bases from V and 4 bases from J; junction bases left unmatched: 7. Germline CDR1 is KGHDR and CDR2 is SFDVKD. This CDR3 comprises 16 residues. CDR3 region: CATSDRLAASPDTQYF. Written as DNA, the CDR3 is TGTGCCACCAGTGATCGACTAGCGGCTTCCCCAGATACGCAGTATTTT.

This clone was observed a single time. The chain links TRBV18 to TRBJ1-4; the D gene is possibly TRBD1 (5 bases). The CDR3 extends over 15 amino acids. V was cut by 6 bases and J by 3 bases, with 14 bases left in between. The germline CDR1 and CDR2 sequences are KGHSH and LQKENI. The CDR3, as DNA: TGTGCCAGCTCCCCGACAGTCGCCTCTAATGAAAAACTGTTTTTT. This gives the protein CASSPTVASNEKLFF.

This clone has only one observation. This chain links TRBV5-4 with TRBJ1-2; D uncertain. Germline-derived CDR1 and CDR2 are SGHNT and YYREEE (reference sequence). V dropped 4 bases and J dropped 7 bases, with 17 bases sitting between them. CDR3 length: 14 amino acids. The CDR3 protein is CASSGRAGESGYTF. CDR3 DNA: TGTGCCAGCAGCGGGAGGGCCGGGGAAAGTGGCTACACCTTC.

This chain joins TRBV7-6 and TRBJ1-1; 7 nucleotides match TRBD1. The CDR3 has 13 residues. Germline V gene lookup returns CDR1 SGHVS and CDR2 FNYEAQ. Trimming cost V 1 base and J 8 bases; bases outside gene matches: 4. CDR3 nucleotide sequence: TGTGCCAGCAGCTTAGGACCGGGACAGGAAGCTTTCTTT. Translation: CASSLGPGQEAFF.

This chain connects TRBV5-4 to TRBJ1-4; 8 bases line up with TRBD1. The length of the CDR3 is 14 residues. V was clipped by 5 bases and J by 4 bases; unmatched bases: 4. Germline values: CDR1 SGHNT, CDR2 YYREEE (reference sequence). The CDR3 is CASRSDRVNEKLFF. CDR3 sequence (DNA): TGTGCCAGCAGATCGGACAGGGTTAATGAAAAACTGTTTTTT.

This chain connects TRBV5-4 to TRBJ2-2; the match to TRBD1 covers 9 bases. The CDR3 covers 15 residues. The junction had 5 bases not matched to a gene; V was cut back by 4 bases and J by 4 bases. Germline V gives CDR1 SGHNT, CDR2 YYREEE (reference sequence). The CDR3 nucleotides read TGTGCCAGCAGCCGGGACAGGGTGGGCACCGGGGAGCTGTTTTTT. Its protein product is CASSRDRVGTGELFF.

V and J are TRBV29-1 and TRBJ2-7; 10 nucleotides agree with TRBD2. The J segment lost 5 bases and the V segment lost 6 bases, leaving 13 bases of the junction unmatched. Germline V gene sequence: CDR1 SQVTM, CDR2 ANQGSEA. The CDR3 is 15 residues long. The CDR3 nucleotides read TGCAGCGTCGGATTAGCGGGAGGACTCCTCGACGAGCAGTACTTC. It yields the protein CSVGLAGGLLDEQYF.

V gene TRBV7-2 combines with J gene TRBJ2-3; TRBD2 agrees at 7 bases. V lost 7 bases and J lost 12; bases outside the gene matches: 13. This CDR3 region has 13 residues. Germline assignment: CDR1 SGHTA and CDR2 FQGNSA. CDR3 protein: CASTLPPGLIQYF. CDR3 in DNA: TGTGCCAGCACCCTCCCGCCGGGACTAATACAGTATTTT.

CDR3 region: CASRVERVSGELFF. DNA for the CDR3: TGTGCCAGCAGGGTGGAGCGGGTGTCCGGGGAGCTGTTTTTT. The chain uses TRBV6-5 and TRBJ2-2; D possibly corresponds to TRBD2 (6 bases). The CDR3 contains 14 residues. The germline V gene has CDR1 MNHEY and CDR2 SVGAGI. V shed 6 bases and J shed 6 bases, with 14 bases lying between them.

The rearrangement joins TRBV5-5 to TRBJ1-5, with D uncertain. The CDR3 length is 19 residues. The V gene lost 4 bases and the J gene lost 4 bases, with 27 bases spanning the gap. Germline CDR1 reads SGHKS; CDR2 reads YYEKEE (reference sequence). CDR3 loop: CASSQSLTPRPGGNQPQHF. The CDR3, as DNA: TGTGCCAGCAGCCAAAGCCTAACCCCCCGGCCAGGAGGAAATCAGCCCCAGCATTTT. The variable domain in full, with the rest retrieved from reference TRBV5-5 and TRBJ1-5, is DAGVTQSPTHLIKTRGQQVTLRCSPISGHKSVSWYQQVLGQGPQFIFQYYEKEERGRGNFPDRFSARQFPNYSSELNVNALLLGDSALYLCASSQSLTPRPGGNQPQHFGDGTRLSIL.

This clone has more than one count but fewer than ten. This sequence joins TRBV7-8 and TRBJ1-1; D unresolved. Germline V CDR1 and CDR2: SGHVS, FQNEAQ. Trimming took off 5 bases at V and 1 base at J, with 11 bases between the two ends. CDR3 size: 14 residues. The CDR3 sequence: CASSRQTGNTEAFF. CDR3 in DNA: TGTGCCAGCAGCCGACAAACGGGGAACACTGAAGCTTTCTTT. Full variable domain (rest looked up from reference TRBV7-8 and TRBJ1-1): GAGVSQSPRYKVAKRGQDVALRCDPISGHVSLFWYQQALGQGPEFLTYFQNEAQLDKSGLPSDRFFAERPEGSVSTLKIQRTQQEDSAVYLCASSRQTGNTEAFFGQGTRLTVV.

The chain recombines TRBV3-1 (or the pseudogene TRBV3-2) with TRBJ2-1; TRBD2 matches 14 bases. The germline V gene has CDR1 LGHDT and CDR2 YNNKEL (reference sequence). With 4 bases clipped from V and 4 bases from J, the junction kept 6 bases outside the gene matches. The CDR3 has 17 residues. CDR3 bases: TGTGCCAGCAGCCCCCTTCGGACTAGCGGGAGGTACAATGAGCAGTTCTTC. This codes for CASSPLRTSGRYNEQFF.

The chain joins TRBV9 to TRBJ2-3; 11 positions agree with TRBD2. V shed 3 bases and J 0 bases; nucleotides not matched to a gene: 0. The CDR3 is 15 residues long. Germline CDR1 SGDLS, CDR2 YYNGEE. The DNA for the CDR3 is TGTGCCAGCAGCGCTAGCGGGAGGAGCACAGATACGCAGTATTTT. It specifies CASSASGRSTDTQYF.

The rearrangement joins TRBV2 to TRBJ1-6; unclear D gene. With 4 bases removed from V and 3 bases from J, the gap between germline ends came to 7 bases. The CDR3 contains 14 residues. Germline lookup yields CDR1 SNHLY and CDR2 FYNNEI. The CDR3 coding sequence is TGTGCCAGCAGTGCAGTACGCTATAATTCACCCCTCCACTTT. Protein: CASSAVRYNSPLHF.

This chain uses TRBV19 with TRBJ1-5, with 7 bases matching TRBD1. The CDR3 loop spans 15 amino acids. Germline trimming cut 7 bases from V and 5 bases from J; bases unmatched to any gene: 11. The germline V gene encodes CDR1 LNHDA and CDR2 SQIVND (reference sequence). The CDR3 reads CASKAGQDTYQPQHF. CDR3 nucleotides: TGTGCCAGTAAGGCCGGACAGGATACGTATCAGCCCCAGCATTTT.

V gene TRBV29-1 combines with J gene TRBJ2-5; TRBD2 matches 8 bases. In germline, CDR1 is SQVTM, CDR2 ANQGSEA. CDR3 length: 17 residues. The V gene end was trimmed by 7 bases and the J gene end by 2 bases; junction bases not matched to a gene: 18. In DNA, the CDR3 is TGCAGCGCCGGAACGTCAACGACTAGCGAACCACAAGAGACCCAGTACTTC. Encoded protein: CSAGTSTTSEPQETQYF.

The genes are TRBV4-1 and TRBJ2-3; TRBD2 aligns across 8 bases. V gave up 2 bases and J gave up 0 bases; unmatched junction bases: 7. Germline CDR1 is MGHRA and CDR2 is YSYEKL. The CDR3 is 17 residues long. The CDR3 protein is CASSQLAGMTSTDTQYF. The CDR3 region has the DNA TGCGCCAGCAGCCAACTAGCGGGTATGACTAGCACAGATACGCAGTATTTT.